This T cell receptor (beta chain) appears in the sequencing data of a study of cytomegalovirus exposure and HLA in healthy donors. Broader study findings: TCR beta chains numbering 150 to 200 were designated cytomegalovirus-associated. A likely sequencing artifact accounted for one observed cluster of highly shared sequence variants.

About this clone: Its antigen is not known.

Researchers ran the PCR with 60 Vbeta and 13 Jbeta primers. Sequenced by immunoSEQ multiplex PCR; TCRdb stores in-frame clones only, minus some. The sample holds over 150,000 clones, approximately 77% seen once. Germline loops: CDR1 SNHLY, CDR2 FYNNEI. The CDR3 covers 13 residues. Donors were ostensibly healthy at sampling, although undocumented immune exposures were probable. Sample: PBMCs. The origin of this receptor is a male donor in good health and CMV-seropositive. The V call is TRBV2, the J call TRBJ2-5, with D perhaps matching TRBD2 (5 bases). The DNA end lines up better with TRBJ2-7; the J call may be wrong. In DNA, the CDR3 is TGTGCCAGCAAGGTAGGAGGTCCTTACGAGCAGTACTTC. As protein: CASKVGGPYEQYF.